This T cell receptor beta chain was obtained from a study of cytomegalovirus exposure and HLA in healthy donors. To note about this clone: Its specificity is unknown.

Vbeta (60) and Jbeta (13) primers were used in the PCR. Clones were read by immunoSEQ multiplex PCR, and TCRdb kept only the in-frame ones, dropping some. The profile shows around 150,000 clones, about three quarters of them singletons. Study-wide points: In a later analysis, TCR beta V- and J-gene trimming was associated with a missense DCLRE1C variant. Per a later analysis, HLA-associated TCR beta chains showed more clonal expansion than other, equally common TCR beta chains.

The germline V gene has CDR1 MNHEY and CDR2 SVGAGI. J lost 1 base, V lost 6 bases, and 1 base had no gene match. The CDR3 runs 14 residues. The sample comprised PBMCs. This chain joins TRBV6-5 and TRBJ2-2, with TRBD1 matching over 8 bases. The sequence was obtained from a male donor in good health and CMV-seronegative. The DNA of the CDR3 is TGTGCCAGCAGACAGGGGGGGAACACCGGGGAGCTGTTTTTT. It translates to CASRQGGNTGELFF.